The rows below give T cell receptor beta chains drawn from one sample of a study of blood T cell repertoires in COVID-19. This table comes from immunoSEQ multiplex PCR, and its TCRdb copy is limited to in-frame clones, with some not included. There are 210,000 or so clones in the sample; around 80% occur only once, and around 2.8% lies in the top ten. Sequences were obtained from peripheral blood. The receptors were gathered from an elderly woman with active or convalescent COVID-19. CDR3s include the opening cysteine and the closing phenylalanine or tryptophan. D genes are given only for firm matches. Only some rows state a clone size, as once, few, many or a class for expanded clones.

.,.,TRBJ1-4,TRBV15,TGTGCCACCAGCAGAGACGGGGGGCTTACTAATGAAAAACTGTTTTTT,CATSRDGGLTNEKLFF
TRBD1,.,TRBJ1-1,TRBV25-1,TGTGCCAGCAAAGAGGGACAGGGTGCTATGAACACTGAAGCTTTCTTT,CASKEGQGAMNTEAFF
.,.,TRBJ2-1,TRBV14,TGTGCCAGCAGCCAAGAAATTAGCGTAAATGAGCAGTTCTTC,CASSQEISVNEQFF
TRBD1,.,TRBJ2-5,TRBV10-3,TGTGCCATCAGTGAGTCCGTGACAGGGGGCCAAGAGACCCAGTACTTC,CAISESVTGGQETQYF
.,.,TRBJ1-2,TRBV5-6,TGTGCCAGCACCCGGGGAGTGGGTCGGTATGGCTACACCTTC,CASTRGVGRYGYTF
.,.,TRBJ1-5,TRBV19,TGTGCCAGTGCTACGGGACACCATACAAGAGGCAATCAGCCCCAGCATTTT,CASATGHHTRGNQPQHF
TRBD2,.,TRBJ2-7,TRBV5-1,TGCGCCAGCACTCCCGGGACTAGCGGGGGGTACTACGAGCAGTACTTC,CASTPGTSGGYYEQYF
TRBD1,.,TRBJ1-6,TRBV6-5,TGTGCCAGCAGGGGACAGGGGGCAAGTTCACCCCTCCACTTT,CASRGQGASSPLHF
.,many,TRBJ1-2,TRBV3-1/TRBV3-2,TGTGCCAGCAGCCAACGGTACGGGAACTATGGCTACACCTTC,CASSQRYGNYGYTF
.,.,TRBJ1-3,TRBV6-5,TGTGCCAGCAGAGCCGGACATTACTCTGGAAACACCATATATTTT,CASRAGHYSGNTIYF
.,.,TRBJ2-5,TRBV9,TGTGCCAGCAGCGTAGAGCCCTTGCGCCAAGAGACCCAGTACTTC,CASSVEPLRQETQYF
TRBD1,.,TRBJ1-2,TRBV25-1,TGTGCCAGCAGTGGACAGGGATCCCGTGGCTACACCTTC,CASSGQGSRGYTF
TRBD1,.,TRBJ1-5,TRBV4-1,TGCGCCAGCAGGAGAACAGGGGGGAATCAGCCCCAGCATTTT,CASRRTGGNQPQHF
.,.,TRBJ2-3,TRBV2,TGTGCCAGCAGAAGACTTACTCTATCGGGAGATACGCAGTATTTT,CASRRLTLSGDTQYF
TRBD1,.,TRBJ1-1,TRBV2,TGTGCCAGCACCCTACAGGGGGTGTACACTGAAGCTTTCTTT,CASTLQGVYTEAFF
TRBD2,.,TRBJ2-1,TRBV7-8,TGTGCCAGCAGCTTATTGGGGGGGACCTACAATGAGCAGTTCTTC,CASSLLGGTYNEQFF
.,.,TRBJ2-3,TRBV5-1,TGCGCCAGCAGCTTGGGGAGTCAAGGCACAGATACGCAGTATTTT,CASSLGSQGTDTQYF
TRBD2,.,TRBJ2-3,TRBV9,TGTGCCAGCAATAACGGGGGGGCCGTAGATACGCAGTATTTT,CASNNGGAVDTQYF
.,once,TRBJ1-4,TRBV11-2,TGTGCCAGCAGCTTGGAGCCATTTAATGAAAAACTGTTTTTT,CASSLEPFNEKLFF
TRBD2,.,TRBJ2-1,TRBV5-1,TGCGCCAGCAGCCTAACCGGGACTAGCGCCCATGAGCAGTTCTTC,CASSLTGTSAHEQFF
.,.,TRBJ1-1,TRBV10-3,TGTGCCATCAGTGATCTTCGCACAGAAGCTTTCTTT,CAISDLRTEAFF
TRBD2,.,TRBJ2-1,TRBV5-1,TGCGCCAGCAGCTTGGCCAGCGGGACTCACGGCAGTGAGCAGTTCTTC,CASSLASGTHGSEQFF
.,.,TRBJ1-1,TRBV6-6,TGTGCCAGCAGTTACTCGGAGTCTGAAGCTTTCTTT,CASSYSESEAFF
.,few,TRBJ2-3,TRBV30,TGTGCCTGGAGAAGGGCCTCGGCGGGTGGTACGCAGTATTTT,CAWRRASAGGTQYF
.,.,TRBJ1-4,TRBV5-1,TGCGCCAGCAGCTTGGGCGTATCGGACAGCTCTAATGAAAAACTGTTTTTT,CASSLGVSDSSNEKLFF
.,few,TRBJ2-3,TRBV30,TGTGCCTGGAGTTTTGGGAGAGATACGCAGTATTTT,CAWSFGRDTQYF
TRBD1,.,TRBJ1-1,TRBV5-1,TGCGCCAGCAGCCGGACAGGGGCGTTCAACACTGAAGCTTTCTTT,CASSRTGAFNTEAFF
TRBD1,.,TRBJ1-1,TRBV29-1,TGCAGCGTTGTGCTTTCGGGACAGAGAACTGAAGCTTTCTTT,CSVVLSGQRTEAFF
.,once,TRBJ2-3,TRBV5-1,TGCGCCAGCAGCTTAGGGACTACAGATACGCAGTATTTT,CASSLGTTDTQYF
TRBD1,once,TRBJ2-3,TRBV4-1,TGCGCCAGCAGCCATGCACAGGGGGGCACAGATACGCAGTATTTT,CASSHAQGGTDTQYF
TRBD2,.,TRBJ2-7,TRBV7-2,TGTGCCAGCAGCTTAGGTGCTAGCGGCCCAACCTACGAGCAGTACTTC,CASSLGASGPTYEQYF
TRBD1,once,TRBJ1-4,TRBV2,TGTGCCAGCATTGGGACAGGGGTTCGAGCTAATGAAAAACTGTTTTTT,CASIGTGVRANEKLFF
TRBD1,.,TRBJ1-6,TRBV9,TGTGCCAGCAGCGTCGGACAGGTGCCGTACTCACCCCTCCACTTT,CASSVGQVPYSPLHF
.,.,TRBJ1-6,TRBV5-4,TGTGCCAGCAGCTTAGGGGGAAGCTCCTATAATTCACCCCTCCACTTT,CASSLGGSSYNSPLHF
.,.,TRBJ1-2,TRBV7-9,TGTGCCAGCAGCTCCCCACTGAGGGAATGGTACTATGGCTACACCTTC,CASSSPLREWYYGYTF
.,.,TRBJ2-2,TRBV5-6,TGTGCCAGCAGCTCGACCGGGACAAGAAACACCGGGGAGCTGTTTTTT,CASSSTGTRNTGELFF
.,.,TRBJ1-1,TRBV3-1/TRBV3-2,TGTGCCAGCAGCCAAGATTGGGCGGGCGGCGTATCGAACACTGAAGCTTTCTTT,CASSQDWAGGVSNTEAFF
.,.,TRBJ2-7,TRBV5-1,TGCGCCAGCAGCTTGGATGGAGGGGCGGGAGAGCAGTACTTC,CASSLDGGAGEQYF
.,.,TRBJ2-5,TRBV2,TGTGCCAGCAGTGAATATCGTAGTGGTTTAGAGACCCAGTACTTC,CASSEYRSGLETQYF
TRBD1,.,TRBJ1-5,TRBV30,TGTGCCTGGACAGGGGGCGGCAATCAGCCCCAGCATTTT,CAWTGGGNQPQHF
TRBD1,.,TRBJ2-6,TRBV3-1/TRBV3-2,TGTGCCAGCAGCCAAGATCATCCTCGGACAGGTGGGGCCAACGTCCTGACTTTC,CASSQDHPRTGGANVLTF
TRBD1,.,TRBJ2-7,TRBV19,TGTGCCAGTAGTATAATGGGCTGGGGACAGGGGGGTTACGAGCAGTACTTC,CASSIMGWGQGGYEQYF
TRBD1,.,TRBJ1-1,TRBV3-1/TRBV3-2,TGTGCCAGCAGCCCGGACAGGGGTAGAACTGAAGCTTTCTTT,CASSPDRGRTEAFF
TRBD2,.,TRBJ2-7,TRBV7-2,TGTGCCAGCAGCTTAGACCGGGGGGGCCCATACGAGCAGTACTTC,CASSLDRGGPYEQYF
.,once,TRBJ2-1,TRBV27,TGTGCCAGCAGTGGAGGGAGGTCCTACAATGAGCAGTTCTTC,CASSGGRSYNEQFF
TRBD1,.,TRBJ1-2,TRBV4-1,TGCGCCAGCAGCCAAGAGCCGACAGGGGGCTTCTATGGCTACACCTTC,CASSQEPTGGFYGYTF
.,.,TRBJ1-5,TRBV2,TGTGCCAGCAGTGTTAATAGCAATCAGCCCCAGCATTTT,CASSVNSNQPQHF
TRBD2,.,TRBJ2-1,TRBV6-2/TRBV6-3,TGTGCCAGCAGATACAGCGGGGCCTTTTACAATGAGCAGTTCTTC,CASRYSGAFYNEQFF